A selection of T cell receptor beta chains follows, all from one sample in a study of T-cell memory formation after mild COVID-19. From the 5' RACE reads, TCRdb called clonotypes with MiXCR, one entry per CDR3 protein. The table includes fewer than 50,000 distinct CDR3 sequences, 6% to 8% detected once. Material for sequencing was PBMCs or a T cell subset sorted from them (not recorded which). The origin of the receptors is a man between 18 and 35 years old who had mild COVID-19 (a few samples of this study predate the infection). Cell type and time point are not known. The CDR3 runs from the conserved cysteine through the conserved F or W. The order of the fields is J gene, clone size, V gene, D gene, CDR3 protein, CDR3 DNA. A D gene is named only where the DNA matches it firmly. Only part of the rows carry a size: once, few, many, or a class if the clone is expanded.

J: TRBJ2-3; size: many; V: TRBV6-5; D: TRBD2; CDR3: CASSYSGLAGGDTQYF; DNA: TGTGCCAGCAGTTACTCCGGACTAGCGGGGGGAGATACGCAGTATTTT
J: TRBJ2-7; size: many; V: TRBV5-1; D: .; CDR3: CASSLGWASGGKDEQYF; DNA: TGCGCCAGCAGCTTGGGATGGGCGTCTGGGGGGAAGGACGAGCAGTACTTC
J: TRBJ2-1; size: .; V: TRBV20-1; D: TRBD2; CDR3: CSARIAGDAYNEQFF; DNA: TGCAGTGCTAGAATAGCGGGGGACGCCTACAATGAGCAGTTCTTC
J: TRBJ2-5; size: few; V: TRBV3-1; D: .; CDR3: CASSQGVARETQYF; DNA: TGTGCCAGCAGCCAAGGAGTGGCCAGGGAGACCCAGTACTTC
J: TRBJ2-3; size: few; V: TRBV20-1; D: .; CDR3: CSARAGGSTDTQYF; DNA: TGCAGTGCTAGAGCAGGCGGGAGCACAGATACGCAGTATTTT
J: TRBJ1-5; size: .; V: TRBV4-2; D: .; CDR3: CASSQDIRRAYSNQPQHF; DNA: TGTGCCAGCAGCCAAGATATCAGGAGGGCTTATAGCAATCAGCCCCAGCATTTT
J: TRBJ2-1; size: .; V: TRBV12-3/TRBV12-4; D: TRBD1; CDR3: CASRPGQGGEQFF; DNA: TGTGCCAGCAGGCCGGGACAGGGCGGTGAGCAGTTCTTC
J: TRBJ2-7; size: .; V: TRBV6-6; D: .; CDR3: CASSYGGRSYEQYF; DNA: TGTGCCAGCAGTTATGGCGGGCGCTCCTACGAGCAGTACTTC
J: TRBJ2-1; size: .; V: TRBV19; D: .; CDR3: CASSPRRAHTYNEQFF; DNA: TGTGCCAGTAGTCCTCGCAGGGCTCATACCTACAATGAGCAGTTCTTC
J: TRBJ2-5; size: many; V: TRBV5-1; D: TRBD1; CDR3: CASSTGQGSWETQYF; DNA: TGCGCCAGCAGCACTGGACAGGGGTCATGGGAGACCCAGTACTTC
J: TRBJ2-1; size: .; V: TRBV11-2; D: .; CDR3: CASSLAPGAWGRNNEQFF; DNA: TGTGCCAGCAGCTTAGCGCCAGGAGCGTGGGGGAGAAACAATGAGCAGTTCTTC
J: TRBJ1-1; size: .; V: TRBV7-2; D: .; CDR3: CASSLGHTNTEAFF; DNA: TGTGCCAGCAGCTTAGGACATACTAACACTGAAGCTTTCTTT
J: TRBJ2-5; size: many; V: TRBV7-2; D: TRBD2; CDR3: CASSRDSGGSPQYF; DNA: TGTGCCAGCAGCAGAGATAGCGGGGGCTCACCCCAGTACTTC
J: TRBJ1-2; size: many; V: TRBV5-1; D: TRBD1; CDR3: CASSLGSGGTYGYTF; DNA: TGCGCCAGCAGCTTGGGGTCAGGGGGCACCTATGGCTACACCTTC
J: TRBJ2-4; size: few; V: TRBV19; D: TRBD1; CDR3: CASSPLDRENIQYF; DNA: TGTGCCAGTAGTCCTTTGGACAGGGAGAACATTCAGTACTTC
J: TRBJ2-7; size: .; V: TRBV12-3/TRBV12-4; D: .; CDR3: CASSPGTGWEAYEQYF; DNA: TGTGCCAGCAGTCCCGGAACAGGGTGGGAGGCCTACGAGCAGTACTTC
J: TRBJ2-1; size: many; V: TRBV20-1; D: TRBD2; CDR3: CSAKSGGPYNEQFF; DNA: TGCAGTGCTAAATCGGGGGGGCCCTACAATGAGCAGTTCTTC
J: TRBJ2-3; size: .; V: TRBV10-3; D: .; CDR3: CAISDSRGAADTQYF; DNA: TGTGCCATCAGTGACTCACGGGGGGCTGCAGATACGCAGTATTTT
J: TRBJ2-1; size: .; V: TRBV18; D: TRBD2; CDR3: CASSPWGSVAGVLGLSEQFF; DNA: TGTGCCAGCTCACCTTGGGGATCCGTGGCGGGGGTGCTGGGATTGAGTGAGCAGTTCTTC
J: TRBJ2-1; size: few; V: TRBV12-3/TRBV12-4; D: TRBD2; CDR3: CASSAPLAGGPREQFF; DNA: TGTGCCAGCAGTGCCCCGCTAGCGGGGGGGCCTAGGGAGCAGTTCTTC
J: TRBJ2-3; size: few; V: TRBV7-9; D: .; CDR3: CASSIGQFSTDTQYF; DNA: TGTGCCAGCAGCATCGGACAGTTTAGCACAGATACGCAGTATTTT
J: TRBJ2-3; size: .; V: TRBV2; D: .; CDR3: CASSELDTQYF; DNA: TGTGCCAGCAGTGAATTGGATACGCAGTATTTT
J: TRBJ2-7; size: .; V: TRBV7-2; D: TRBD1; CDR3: CASSLVKGAGYEQYF; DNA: TGTGCCAGCAGCTTAGTTAAGGGGGCAGGGTACGAGCAGTACTTC
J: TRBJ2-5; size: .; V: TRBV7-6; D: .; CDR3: CASSLRQASRAQYF; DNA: TGTGCCAGCAGCTTAAGACAGGCCAGCAGGGCCCAGTACTTC
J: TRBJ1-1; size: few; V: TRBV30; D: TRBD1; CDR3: CAWGQGSAEAFF; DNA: TGTGCCTGGGGACAGGGATCCGCTGAAGCTTTCTTT
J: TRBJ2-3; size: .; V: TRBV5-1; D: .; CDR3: CASSLGTEGDTQYF; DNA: TGCGCCAGCAGTCTCGGGACCGAGGGAGATACGCAGTATTTT
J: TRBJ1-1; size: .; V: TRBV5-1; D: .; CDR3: CASTAYGGMNTEAFF; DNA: TGCGCCAGCACCGCCTATGGGGGAATGAACACTGAAGCTTTCTTT
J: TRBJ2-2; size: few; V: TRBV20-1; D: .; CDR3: CSARDRRGLNGELFF; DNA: TGCAGTGCTAGAGATCGGAGGGGGCTTAACGGGGAGCTGTTTTTT
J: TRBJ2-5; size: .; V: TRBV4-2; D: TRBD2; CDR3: CASSQVSGGASETQYF; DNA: TGTGCCAGCAGCCAAGTGAGCGGGGGGGCGTCAGAGACCCAGTACTTC
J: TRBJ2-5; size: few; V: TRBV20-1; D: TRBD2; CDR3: CSATRGGAQETQYF; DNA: TGCAGTGCTACCCGCGGGGGGGCCCAAGAGACCCAGTACTTC
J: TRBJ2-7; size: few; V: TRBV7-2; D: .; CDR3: CASSRKGPGSYEQYF; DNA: TGTGCCAGCAGTCGCAAGGGCCCCGGGTCCTACGAGCAGTACTTC
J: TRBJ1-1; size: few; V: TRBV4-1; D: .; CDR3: CASSQDIENTEAFF; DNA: TGCGCCAGCAGCCAAGATATTGAGAACACTGAAGCTTTCTTT
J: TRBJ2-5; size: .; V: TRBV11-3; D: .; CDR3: CASSSAGVEETQYF; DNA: TGTGCCAGCAGCTCCGCAGGAGTCGAGGAGACCCAGTACTTC
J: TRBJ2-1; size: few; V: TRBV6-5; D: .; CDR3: CASSGLYNEQFF; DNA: TGTGCCAGCAGTGGCCTTTACAATGAGCAGTTCTTC
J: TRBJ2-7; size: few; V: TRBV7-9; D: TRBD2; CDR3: CASSASGGGIYEQYF; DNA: TGTGCCAGCAGCGCAAGCGGCGGGGGTATCTACGAGCAGTACTTC
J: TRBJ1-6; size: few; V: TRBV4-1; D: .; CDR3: CASSQPRVRPPLHF; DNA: TGCGCCAGCAGCCAACCCAGGGTAAGGCCACCCCTCCACTTT
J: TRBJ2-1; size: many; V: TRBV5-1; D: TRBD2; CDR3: CASRSAGGVYNEQFF; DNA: TGCGCCAGCAGGTCAGCGGGGGGCGTTTACAATGAGCAGTTCTTC
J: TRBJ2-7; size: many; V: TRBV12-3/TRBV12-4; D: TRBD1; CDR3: CASGRQGVYEQYF; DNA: TGTGCCAGCGGAAGACAGGGGGTTTACGAGCAGTACTTC